This T cell receptor (beta chain) comes out of a study of blood T cell repertoires in COVID-19. Looking at the study overall: Spain, Italy and the United States supplied samples that represented acute and convalescent COVID-19.

Only in-frame clones appear in the TCRdb table, and some are missing; sequencing was by immunoSEQ multiplex PCR. The sample consists of roughly 200,000 clones, approximately 84% of them appearing once. This TCR was recovered from a woman aged 80 or over with acute or convalescent COVID-19. The specimen sequenced was peripheral blood.

The CDR3 sequence is CASSISGGGYQVPSGANVLTF. The CDR3 DNA reads TGTGCCAGTAGTATAAGCGGCGGAGGGTACCAGGTTCCCTCTGGGGCCAACGTCCTGACTTTC. The chain has TRBV19 and TRBJ2-6; the D gene is possibly TRBD2 (6 bases). The length of the CDR3 is 21 residues. V lost 2 bases, J lost 0 bases, and 23 bases lay in between. Germline V lookup: CDR1 LNHDA, CDR2 SQIVND (reference sequence). Using reference TRBV19 and TRBJ2-6 for the parts outside the CDR3, the full variable domain is DGGITQSPKYLFRKEGQNVTLSCEQNLNHDAMYWYRQDPGQGLRLIYYSQIVNDFQKGDIAEGYSVSREKKESFPLTVTSAQKNPTAFYLCASSISGGGYQVPSGANVLTFGAGSRLTVL.